Below, 13 T cell receptor beta chains from the same sample are listed, as sequenced in a study of graft-versus-host responses after intestinal transplantation (dated by TCRdb to about 2021). The library was prepared using the immunoSEQ multiplex PCR assay. TCRdb mirrors the immuneACCESS table, restricted to in-frame sequences. Some clones are absent from its copies; in checked studies, under half trace to an unresolved V gene, and the reason for the others is unknown. Recorded for this sample are 40,000 or so clones; approximately 95% of them occurred a single time. About 3.6% of the sample belongs to the ten largest clones. The sample in question was PBMCs, obtained roughly 780 days after intestinal transplantation. These receptors came from a human patient who received an intestinal transplant, so some T cells may come from the graft donor.

The table lists this clone with a count of one. This sequence joins TRBV2 and TRBJ2-1; 9 nucleotides line up with TRBD1. Germline V gene data show CDR1 as SNHLY and CDR2 as FYNNEI. Trimming took 6 bases from V and 15 from J; bases not matched to a gene: 9. The CDR3 covers 12 residues. The CDR3 reads CASRDRGALMFF. The DNA of the CDR3 is TGTGCCAGCAGAGACAGGGGGGCGCTTATGTTCTTC.

V gene TRBV6-5 combines with J gene TRBJ2-7; D assignment may be TRBD1 or TRBD2 (6 bases each). V dropped 6 bases and J dropped 2 bases, with 17 bases sitting between them. The CDR3 extends over 15 amino acids. CDR1 is MNHEY and CDR2 is SVGAGI in the germline V gene. The DNA of the CDR3 is TGTGCCAGCAGACACGGAACGGGGGCCACCTACGAGCAGTACTTC. Protein product: CASRHGTGATYEQYF.

The CDR3 reads CASSQQSSNYGYTF. CDR3 nucleotide sequence: TGCGCCAGCTCCCAACAGAGCTCTAACTATGGCTACACCTTC. The genes are TRBV5-1 and TRBJ1-2; D gene ambiguous. V was cut by 7 bases and J by 0 bases, with 13 bases left in between. CDR1 and CDR2 from the germline V gene are SGHRS and YFSETQ. This CDR3 region has 14 residues. The complete variable domain, with remaining parts taken from reference TRBV5-1 and TRBJ1-2, reads KAGVTQTPRYLIKTRGQQVTLSCSPISGHRSVSWYQQTPGQGLQFLFEYFSETQRNKGNFPGRFSGRQFSNSRSEMNVSTLELGDSALYLCASSQQSSNYGYTFGSGTRLTVV.

Only one count was recorded for this clone. In DNA form, the CDR3 reads TGTGCCAGCAGCTTGGTTTCGGACCAGCCCCAGCATTTT. Residues: CASSLVSDQPQHF. V and J are TRBV5-5 and TRBJ1-5, with D unresolved. Trimming pared 0 bases from V and 7 bases from J, leaving 8 bases between. CDR1 and CDR2 (germline): SGHKS, YYEKEE (reference sequence). This CDR3 spans 13 amino acids.

The V and J genes are TRBV19 and TRBJ1-1, with 7 bases aligning to TRBD1. CDR1 and CDR2 from the germline V gene are LNHDA and SQIVND (reference sequence). This CDR3 has 14 residues. V was clipped by 8 bases and J by 4 bases; unmatched bases: 10. The DNA for the CDR3 is TGTGCCAGTGCCTACAGGGGCGGAGGCACTGAAGCTTTCTTT. This translates into CASAYRGGGTEAFF.

The chain recombines TRBV14 with TRBJ1-4, with D possibly TRBD1 on 6 matching bases. Trimming took off 6 bases at V and 4 bases at J, with 12 bases between the two ends. The CDR3 totals 14 residues. The germline V gene encodes CDR1 SGHDN and CDR2 FVKESK. CDR3 in amino acids: CASRGDRLNEKLFF. Here the CDR3 DNA reads TGTGCCAGCAGGGGTGACAGGCTTAATGAAAAACTGTTTTTT.

The chain uses TRBV10-2 and TRBJ2-3; the D gene is possibly TRBD1 (5 bases). Germline CDR1 and CDR2: WSHSY and SAAADI. V was clipped by 5 bases and J by 4 bases, with 16 bases between them. The CDR3 is 15 residues long. The CDR3 DNA sequence: TGCGCCAGCAGTCACACAGGAAGGTATCCAGATACGCAGTATTTT. Translated: CASSHTGRYPDTQYF.

The CDR3 region has the DNA TGTGCCAGCAGCTCGGACGGCTACGAGCAGTACTTC. This encodes CASSSDGYEQYF. The chain recombines TRBV6-5 with TRBJ2-7; the D is unclear. Germline V lookup: CDR1 MNHEY, CDR2 SVGAGI. Trimming took 6 bases from V and 3 from J, leaving 9 bases between them. The CDR3 is 12 amino acids.

The rearrangement uses TRBV7-2 and TRBJ2-7, with D unclear. V lost 1 base and J lost 6, with 16 bases in between. The CDR3 loop spans 15 amino acids. CDR1 and CDR2 (germline): SGHTA, FQGNSA. CDR3 protein: CASSLDGRTAREQYF. CDR3 nucleotide sequence: TGTGCCAGCAGCTTAGACGGCAGGACGGCGCGCGAGCAGTACTTC.

V and J are TRBV12-5 and TRBJ2-1; 10 bases align to TRBD2. This CDR3 is built from 20 residues. Germline loops: CDR1 LGHNT, CDR2 FRNRAP. V lost 0 bases, J lost 0 bases, and 11 bases stayed unmatched. Written as DNA, the CDR3 is TGTGCTAGTGGTTTGGTACAGTTCCTAGCGGGGGCGAGCTCCTACAATGAGCAGTTCTTC. Amino acids: CASGLVQFLAGASSYNEQFF.

This chain joins TRBV6-5 and TRBJ2-3, with no clear D. This CDR3 contains 14 residues. The germline V gene has CDR1 MNHEY and CDR2 SVGAGI. V was pared by 5 bases and J by 2 bases, with 11 bases between. DNA of the CDR3: TGTGCCAGCAGTACCCTAGGCTACACAGATACGCAGTATTTT. Protein: CASSTLGYTDTQYF.

The chain uses TRBV30 and TRBJ1-5; 7 bases line up with TRBD1. Germline-derived CDR1 and CDR2 are GTSNPN and SVGIG (reference sequence). The CDR3 spans 13 residues. Trimming at V came to 0 bases and at J to 9 bases, leaving 5 bases not matched to a gene. CDR3 nucleotide sequence: TGTGCCTGGAGTGTCGAGGGGGCGGGGCCCCAGCATTTT. Its protein product is CAWSVEGAGPQHF.

This chain connects TRBV5-1 to TRBJ1-1; possible D gene TRBD1, 5 bases. The CDR3 is made up of 10 amino acids. Germline values: CDR1 SGHRS, CDR2 YFSETQ. Trimming shortened V by 10 bases and J by 7 bases, and 11 bases separated the two germline ends. The chain's CDR3 is CAGRRGEAFF. The CDR3 DNA follows: TGCGCCGGTCGGAGGGGTGAAGCTTTCTTT.